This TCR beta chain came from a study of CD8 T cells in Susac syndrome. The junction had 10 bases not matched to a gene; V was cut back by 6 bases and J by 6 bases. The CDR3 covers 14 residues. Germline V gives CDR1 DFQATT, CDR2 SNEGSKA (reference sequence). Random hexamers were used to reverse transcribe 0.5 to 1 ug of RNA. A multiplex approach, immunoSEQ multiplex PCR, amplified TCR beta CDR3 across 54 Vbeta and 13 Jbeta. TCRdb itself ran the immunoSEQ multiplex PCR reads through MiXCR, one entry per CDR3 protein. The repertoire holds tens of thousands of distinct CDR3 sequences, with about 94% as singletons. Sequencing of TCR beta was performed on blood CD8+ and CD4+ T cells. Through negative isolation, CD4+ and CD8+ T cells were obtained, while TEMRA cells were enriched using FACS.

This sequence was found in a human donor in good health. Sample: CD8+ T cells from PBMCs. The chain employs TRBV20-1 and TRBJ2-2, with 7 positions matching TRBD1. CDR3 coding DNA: TGCAGTGCGCTGACAGGGTCTCTCGCCGGGGAGCTGTTTTTT. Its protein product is CSALTGSLAGELFF.